The 11 T cell receptor beta chains listed next were all sequenced from one sample in a study of CD8 T cells in Susac syndrome. Random hexamers were used to reverse transcribe the RNA input (about 0.5 to 1 ug). TCRdb itself ran the immunoSEQ multiplex PCR reads through MiXCR, one entry per CDR3 protein. Here the sample spans 67,000 or so distinct CDR3 sequences, approximately 93% being singletons. Sequences were obtained from CD4+ T cells from PBMCs. These receptors were collected from a human donor with Susac syndrome.

The chain combines TRBV3-1 with TRBJ2-3, with 9 bases aligning to TRBD1. The CDR3 extends over 15 amino acids. Looked up from germline, CDR1 is LGHDT and CDR2 is YNNKEL (reference sequence). V was clipped by 4 bases and J by 4 bases; unmatched bases: 6. CDR3 in amino acids: CASSPWDRVADTQYF. The CDR3 DNA is TGTGCCAGCAGCCCCTGGGACAGGGTGGCAGATACGCAGTATTTT.

This chain uses TRBV19 with TRBJ1-5; 11 bases are shared with TRBD1. The germline V gene encodes CDR1 LNHDA and CDR2 SQIVND (reference sequence). Trimming cost V 7 bases and J 6 bases; bases outside gene matches: 8. CDR3 length: 15 amino acids. CDR3 in DNA: TGTGCCAGTAATCAGGACAGGGGGCTCGTTCAGCCCCAGCATTTT. This sequence encodes CASNQDRGLVQPQHF.

This sequence joins TRBV7-3 and TRBJ2-7; D is possibly TRBD2 (5 bases). This CDR3 is 14 amino acids long. Trimming shortened V by 0 bases and J by 7 bases, and 13 bases separated the two germline ends. CDR1 is SGHTA and CDR2 is FQGTGA in the germline V gene. CDR3 nucleotides: TGTGCCAGCAGCTTAACGCGGCAGACGGGGGAGCAGTACTTC. Residues: CASSLTRQTGEQYF.

The J gene is TRBJ1-1, the V gene TRBV19; D might be TRBD1 (5 bases). CDR3 length: 15 residues. Germline CDR1 reads LNHDA; CDR2 reads SQIVND (reference sequence). V was trimmed by 6 bases and J by 0 bases, leaving 14 bases between them. This CDR3 reads CASSKTGLMNTEAFF. The CDR3 DNA reads as TGTGCCAGTAGCAAAACAGGCCTGATGAACACTGAAGCTTTCTTT.

The chain joins TRBV21-1 to TRBJ2-7; the D call TRBD1 from the table was never checked on the DNA. TRBV21-1 is marked as a pseudogene. The CDR3 covers 17 residues. CDR3 amino acids: CASSKPGQGLWSYEQYF. The CDR3 DNA is TGTGCCAGCAGCAAACCGGGACAGGGATTATGGTCCTACGAGCAGTACTTC.

The CDR3 sequence: CASTPRTVLNTEAFF. The CDR3 DNA sequence: TGTGCCAGCACTCCTCGGACGGTACTGAACACTGAAGCTTTCTTT. The chain uses TRBV12-3 or TRBV12-4 and TRBJ1-1; D gene ambiguous. The CDR3 is 15 residues long. Trimming left V 7 bases short and J 0 bases short, with 15 bases between.

The V gene is TRBV5-1, the J gene TRBJ1-5; D remains unclear. V lost 0 bases and J 0 bases, leaving 7 bases between the germline ends. The CDR3 spans 15 residues. The germline CDR1 and CDR2 sequences are SGHRS and YFSETQ. The CDR3 here is CASSLEGLSNQPQHF. The CDR3 DNA follows: TGCGCCAGCAGCTTGGAAGGCCTTAGCAATCAGCCCCAGCATTTT.

The V and J genes are TRBV4-3 and TRBJ2-7, with TRBD1 matching over 10 bases. The CDR3 is 15 amino acids. V was clipped by 0 bases and J by 5 bases; unmatched bases: 4. Germline loops: CDR1 LGHNA, CDR2 YSLEER. DNA of the CDR3: TGCGCCAGCAGCCAAGATTGGACAGGGGGGAACGAGCAGTACTTC. Translation: CASSQDWTGGNEQYF.

This clonotype was seen just once. The rearrangement joins TRBV9 to TRBJ1-1; no clear D gene. The CDR3 covers 14 residues. V was trimmed by 0 bases and J by 4 bases, leaving 10 bases between them. Per the germline V gene, CDR1 is SGDLS and CDR2 is YYNGEE. The CDR3 coding sequence is TGTGCCAGCAGCGTAGCAGGAGTTGCCACTGAAGCTTTCTTT. This translates into CASSVAGVATEAFF.

The V and J genes are TRBV20-1 and TRBJ2-2; a possible D gene is TRBD1 (5 bases). CDR3 length: 16 residues. Germline-derived CDR1 and CDR2 are DFQATT and SNEGSKA (reference sequence). V shed 6 bases and J shed 1 base, with 18 bases lying between them. CDR3 protein: CSADKSGNLNTGELFF. CDR3 bases: TGCAGTGCCGACAAATCAGGGAACCTGAACACCGGGGAGCTGTTTTTT.

This clonotype was observed a few times. This chain connects TRBV14 to TRBJ2-7, with D tentatively TRBD2 (5 bases). Germline V lookup: CDR1 SGHDN, CDR2 FVKESK. V lost 3 bases, J lost 7 bases, and 13 bases lay in between. The CDR3 is 13 residues long. This chain's CDR3 is CASSHPGVWEQYF. The CDR3 bases are TGTGCCAGCAGCCACCCCGGGGTATGGGAGCAGTACTTC.